These 17 T cell receptor beta chains were sequenced from one sample in a study of blood T cell repertoires in COVID-19. Sequenced by immunoSEQ multiplex PCR; TCRdb stores in-frame clones only, minus some. The sample contains 110,000 or so clones, around 89% of which appear only once. Specimen: peripheral blood. The receptors were sampled from a human donor with acute or convalescent COVID-19. The donor label of this sample is uncertain.

The chain uses TRBV7-3 and TRBJ2-7, with D tentatively TRBD2 (5 bases). The germline gives CDR1 SGHTA, CDR2 FQGTGA. The CDR3 contains 16 residues. The V gene lost 5 bases and the J gene lost 2 bases, with 19 bases spanning the gap. The CDR3 nucleotides are TGTGCCAGCAGCCCGGAGGCCGGACCGGACCCCTACGAGCAGTACTTC. It specifies CASSPEAGPDPYEQYF.

This chain joins TRBV18 and TRBJ2-1, with 11 positions matching TRBD2. Germline loops: CDR1 KGHSH, CDR2 LQKENI. Unmatched junction bases numbered 0, after V lost 3 bases and J lost 5 bases. CDR3 length: 14 amino acids. CDR3 in amino acids: CASSPTSGDNEQFF. CDR3 in DNA: TGTGCCAGCTCACCGACTAGCGGGGACAATGAGCAGTTCTTC.

The J gene is TRBJ2-2, the V gene TRBV3-1 (or the pseudogene TRBV3-2); 10 bases align to TRBD2. Germline lookup yields CDR1 LGHDT and CDR2 YNNKEL (reference sequence). This CDR3 contains 17 residues. V was clipped by 4 bases and J by 6 bases; unmatched bases: 11. The CDR3 DNA is TGTGCCAGCAGCCGTGGTCTAGCGGGAGATTCTGCCGGGGAGCTGTTTTTT. Its protein is CASSRGLAGDSAGELFF.

Turning to this clone: This sample also contains other DNA sequences that code for the same CDR3. V gene TRBV28 combines with J gene TRBJ1-1, with 9 positions matching TRBD1. Germline assignment: CDR1 MDHEN and CDR2 SYDVKM. The CDR3 runs 15 residues. V shed 2 bases, J shed 4 bases, and the junction held 5 bases outside the gene matches. CDR3 coding DNA: TGTGCCAGCAGTTTACCGACAGGGGGAGGCACTGAAGCTTTCTTT. This sequence encodes CASSLPTGGGTEAFF.

This clone was counted only a few times. This rearrangement joins TRBV7-2 to TRBJ1-2; no clear D gene. This CDR3 has 18 residues. Germline loops: CDR1 SGHTA, CDR2 FQGNSA. V lost 4 bases to trimming and J lost 4 bases, with 25 bases between them. CDR3 amino acids: CASSYLEDFWEAGYGYTF. In nucleotides, the CDR3 is TGTGCCAGCAGCTATCTCGAGGATTTCTGGGAAGCGGGCTATGGCTACACCTTC.

This clone was recorded a few times. This chain uses TRBV7-8 with TRBJ1-6, with 9 bases matching TRBD1. This CDR3 has 15 residues. The V gene's germline CDR1 is SGHVS and CDR2 FQNEAQ. V was pared by 5 bases and J by 10 bases, with 9 bases of the junction left unmatched. The DNA for the CDR3 is TGTGCCAGCAGCATACAGGGACAGGGAAGATCACCCCTCCACTTT. It translates to CASSIQGQGRSPLHF. Drawing the rest from reference TRBV7-8 and TRBJ1-6, the complete variable domain is GAGVSQSPRYKVAKRGQDVALRCDPISGHVSLFWYQQALGQGPEFLTYFQNEAQLDKSGLPSDRFFAERPEGSVSTLKIQRTQQEDSAVYLCASSIQGQGRSPLHFGNGTRLTVT.

The V call is TRBV5-1, the J call TRBJ1-1; the D gene is possibly TRBD1 (5 bases). The length of the CDR3 is 14 residues. The germline V and J ends were trimmed by 3 bases and 6 bases, with 15 bases remaining between them. CDR1 is SGHRS and CDR2 is YFSETQ in the germline V gene. The CDR3 protein is CASSYQGGGAEAFF. The CDR3 DNA reads TGCGCCAGCAGCTACCAGGGCGGGGGTGCTGAAGCTTTCTTT.

V usage is TRBV27 and J usage is TRBJ1-5, with a tentative D call TRBD1 (6 bases). V was trimmed by 2 bases and J by 5 bases, leaving 10 bases between them. CDR3 length: 14 amino acids. Germline lookup yields CDR1 MNHEY and CDR2 SMNVEV (reference sequence). The CDR3 region is CASSLKAGDQPQHF. DNA of the CDR3: TGTGCCAGCAGTTTAAAGGCAGGGGATCAGCCCCAGCATTTT.

The gene calls are TRBV11-2 and TRBJ1-1, with 10 bases aligning to TRBD1. The CDR3 consists of 14 residues. V was clipped by 5 bases and J by 7 bases; unmatched bases: 7. The germline V gene encodes CDR1 SGHAT and CDR2 FQNNGV. CDR3 sequence: CASSATGGPYEAFF. The CDR3 DNA is TGTGCCAGCAGCGCGACAGGGGGCCCTTATGAAGCTTTCTTT. Based on the CDR3 plus reference TRBV11-2 and TRBJ1-1, the full variable domain is EAGVAQSPRYKIIEKRQSVAFWCNPISGHATLYWYQQILGQGPKLLIQFQNNGVVDDSQLPKDRFSAERLKGVDSTLKIQPAKLEDSAVYLCASSATGGPYEAFFGQGTRLTVV.

The chain recombines TRBV28 with TRBJ2-6; tentatively, D is TRBD1 (5 bases). Per the germline V gene, CDR1 is MDHEN and CDR2 is SYDVKM. With 3 bases removed from V and 2 bases from J, the gap between germline ends came to 8 bases. The CDR3 extends over 15 amino acids. The DNA for the CDR3 is TGTGCCAGCAGTTTGACAGTCGCTGGGGCCAACGTCCTGACTTTC. Protein sequence: CASSLTVAGANVLTF.

The V gene is TRBV4-1, the J gene TRBJ2-3, with D perhaps matching TRBD2 (7 bases). V shed 4 bases and J shed 4 bases, with 24 bases lying between them. Germline V CDR1 and CDR2: MGHRA, YSYEKL. This CDR3 spans 18 amino acids. The CDR3 sequence: CASSRQEGWGGAADTQYF. CDR3 nucleotide sequence: TGCGCCAGCAGCCGTCAAGAGGGATGGGGGGGGGCGGCAGATACGCAGTATTTT.

This chain uses TRBV6-5 with TRBJ2-7; 10 bases map to TRBD1. This CDR3 contains 16 residues. Trimming cost V 0 bases and J 4 bases; bases outside gene matches: 6. The germline V gene has CDR1 MNHEY and CDR2 SVGAGI. CDR3 nucleotide sequence: TGTGCCAGCAGTTACTCGGGGACAGGGGATATATACGAGCAGTACTTC. Residues: CASSYSGTGDIYEQYF.

The chain couples TRBV18 to TRBJ1-6; tentative D call: TRBD1 (5 bases). The CDR3 contains 13 residues. Germline values: CDR1 KGHSH, CDR2 LQKENI. The germline V and J ends were trimmed by 0 bases and 12 bases, with 9 bases remaining between them. The CDR3 loop is CASSPPQGIPLHF. Written as DNA, the CDR3 is TGTGCCAGCTCACCACCTCAGGGTATACCCCTCCACTTT.

V gene TRBV28 combines with J gene TRBJ2-1; D not certain. CDR1 is MDHEN, CDR2 SYDVKM, per germline. The length of the CDR3 is 10 residues. V was clipped by 8 bases and J by 9 bases, with 8 bases between them. The chain's CDR3 is CASRSGEQFF. CDR3 coding DNA: TGTGCCAGCCGGTCCGGTGAGCAGTTCTTC.

The chain is built from TRBV27 and TRBJ1-1, with 7 positions matching TRBD1. The CDR3 is 12 amino acids. With V trimmed by 11 bases and J by 1 base, 4 bases remained unmatched. Germline V gene lookup returns CDR1 MNHEY and CDR2 SMNVEV (reference sequence). CDR3 amino acids: CAVRGPNTEAFF. As DNA, the CDR3 is TGTGCCGTAAGGGGGCCGAACACTGAAGCTTTCTTT.

This clone appeared once. This chain connects TRBV7-2 to TRBJ1-5, with 10 positions matching TRBD1. Germline V gene sequence: CDR1 SGHTA, CDR2 FQGNSA. The CDR3 spans 15 residues. The J segment lost 5 bases and the V segment lost 5 bases, leaving 6 bases of the junction unmatched. The CDR3, as DNA: TGTGCCAGCAGCCCAGACAGGGGGCCTTATCAGCCCCAGCATTTT. It encodes CASSPDRGPYQPQHF.

The sample holds one count of this clone. The V call is TRBV5-1, the J call TRBJ2-5, with D possibly matching TRBD2 (5 bases). V lost 4 bases to trimming and J lost 5 bases, with 9 bases between them. Germline V gene data show CDR1 as SGHRS and CDR2 as YFSETQ. The length of the CDR3 is 12 residues. Written as DNA, the CDR3 is TGCGCCAGCAGCGTCGGGAAGGAGACCCAGTACTTC. It encodes CASSVGKETQYF.